The 3 T cell receptor beta chains listed next were all sequenced from one sample in a study of beta chain features in type 1 diabetes (dated by TCRdb to between 2017 and 2018). The library was generated by the immunoSEQ multiplex PCR assay. The High Capacity cDNA Reverse Transcription Kit was used to reverse transcribe all of the isolated RNA, meaning that expressed TCRB transcripts were what got sequenced. TCRdb obtained this table from immuneACCESS and retained in-frame rearrangements with V and J assigned. These tables miss some clones; where compared with another copy, unresolved V genes account for less than half of the shortfall, and the remainder is unexplained. This sample lists hundreds of thousands of clones; around 14% were detected once. About 0.027% of the sample belongs to the ten largest clones. Sequenced sample: naive CD4+ T cells from blood. The meaning of the sample's cell subset or site label: true naive CD4+ T cells. The receptors stem from a woman aged 40 to 55 in good health.

This clone appeared a few times. The rearrangement links TRBV4-1 to TRBJ2-5; D is possibly TRBD2 (6 bases). The germline V and J ends were trimmed by 4 bases and 5 bases, with 14 bases remaining between them. CDR3 length: 14 amino acids. The germline CDR1 and CDR2 sequences are MGHRA and YSYEKL. The CDR3 bases are TGCGCCAGCAGCCCCCCGGGGGTGTTGGAGACCCAGTACTTC. Amino acids: CASSPPGVLETQYF.

This clone was detected a few times. V gene TRBV5-1 combines with J gene TRBJ1-4; D perhaps matches TRBD1 (6 bases). Germline CDR1 SGHRS, CDR2 YFSETQ. V lost 4 bases to trimming and J lost 0 bases, with 10 bases between them. The CDR3 sequence is 15 residues long. The CDR3 DNA reads TGCGCCAGCAGCCACGGACAGACAACTAATGAAAAACTGTTTTTT. It is translated as CASSHGQTTNEKLFF.

This sequence joins TRBV10-2 and TRBJ2-5; 9 bases match TRBD2. CDR3 size: 14 residues. Trimming at V came to 8 bases and at J to 5 bases, leaving 9 bases not matched to a gene. Germline CDR1 WSHSY, CDR2 SAAADI. The CDR3 is CASSGLAGPETQYF. The DNA for the CDR3 is TGCGCCAGCTCTGGGCTAGCGGGACCCGAGACCCAGTACTTC.